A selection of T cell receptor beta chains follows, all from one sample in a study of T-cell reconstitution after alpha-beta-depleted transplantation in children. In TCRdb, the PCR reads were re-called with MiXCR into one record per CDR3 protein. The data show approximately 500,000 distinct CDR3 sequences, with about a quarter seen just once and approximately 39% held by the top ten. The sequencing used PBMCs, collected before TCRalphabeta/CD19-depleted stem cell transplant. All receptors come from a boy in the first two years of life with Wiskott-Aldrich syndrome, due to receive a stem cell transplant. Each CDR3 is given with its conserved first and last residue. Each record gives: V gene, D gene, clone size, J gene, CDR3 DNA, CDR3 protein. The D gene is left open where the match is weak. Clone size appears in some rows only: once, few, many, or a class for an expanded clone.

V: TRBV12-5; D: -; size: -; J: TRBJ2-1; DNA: TGTGCTAGTGGTTCCCCGGATCTCCCGAGGGCCCCTAACAATGAGCAGTTCTTC; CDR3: CASGSPDLPRAPNNEQFF
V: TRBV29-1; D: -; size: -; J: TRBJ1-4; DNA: TGCAGCGTTTTTTTGACGGCGCAGGGTGAAAAACTGTTTTTT; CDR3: CSVFLTAQGEKLFF
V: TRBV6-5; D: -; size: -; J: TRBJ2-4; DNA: TGTGCCAGCAGTTACGGTGGGGACTCGGCCAAAAACATTCAGTACTTC; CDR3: CASSYGGDSAKNIQYF
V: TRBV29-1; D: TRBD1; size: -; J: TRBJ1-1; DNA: TGCAGCGGACTGACAGGGTGGGACACTGAAGCTTTCTTT; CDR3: CSGLTGWDTEAFF
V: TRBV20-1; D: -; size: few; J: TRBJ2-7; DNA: TGCAGTGCTAGTTTCTCCGGACACACAGGATACGAGCAGTACTTC; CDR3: CSASFSGHTGYEQYF
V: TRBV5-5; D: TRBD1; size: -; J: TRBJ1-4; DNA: TGTGCCAGCAGCTTGTTGAACAGGGGGCATTCACTGTTTTTT; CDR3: CASSLLNRGHSLFF
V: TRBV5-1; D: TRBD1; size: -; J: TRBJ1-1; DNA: TGCGCCAGCAGCTTGGGGACAGGGGAGCAAGAAGCTTTCTTT; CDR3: CASSLGTGEQEAFF
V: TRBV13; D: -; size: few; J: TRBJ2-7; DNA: TGTGCCAGCAGCTTACCGGGGTCATTCGAGCAGTACTTC; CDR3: CASSLPGSFEQYF
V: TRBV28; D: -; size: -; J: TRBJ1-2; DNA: TGTGCCAGCAGTTTATTGGTCGGCTATGCTCCTGGCTACACCTTC; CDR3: CASSLLVGYAPGYTF
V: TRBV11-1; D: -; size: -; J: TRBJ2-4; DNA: TGTGCCAGCAGCCCCCGGAGGGACATTCAGTACTTC; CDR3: CASSPRRDIQYF
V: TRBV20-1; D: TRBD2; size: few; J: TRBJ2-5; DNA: TGCAGTGCGGAACTAGCGGGAGCGGCACTCGAGACCCAGTACTTC; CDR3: CSAELAGAALETQYF
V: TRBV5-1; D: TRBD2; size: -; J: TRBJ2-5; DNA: TGCGCCAGCAGCGTTCTAGCGGGAGGCTACTCGGAGACCCAGTACTTC; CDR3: CASSVLAGGYSETQYF
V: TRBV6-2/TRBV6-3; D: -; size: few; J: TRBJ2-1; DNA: TGTGCCAGCAGTTACTCGAGGAGCTCCTACAATGAGCAGTTCTTC; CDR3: CASSYSRSSYNEQFF
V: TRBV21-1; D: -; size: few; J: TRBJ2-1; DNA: TGTGTCCCGGGACAGGCTTTAGCGGAGGCCTACAATGAGCAGTTCTTC; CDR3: CVPGQALAEAYNEQFF
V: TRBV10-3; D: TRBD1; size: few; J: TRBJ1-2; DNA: TGTGCCATCTTGGGGTCGACGGACAGGGATGGCTACACCTTC; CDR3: CAILGSTDRDGYTF
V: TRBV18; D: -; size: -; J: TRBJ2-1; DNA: TGTGCCAGCTCACCATTTGATAGTTCCGAGGAGTTCTTC; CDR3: CASSPFDSSEEFF
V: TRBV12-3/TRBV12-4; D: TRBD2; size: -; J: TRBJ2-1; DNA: TGTGCCAGCAGCCCGACTAGCGGGAGGGCCTATGAGCAGTTCTTC; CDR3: CASSPTSGRAYEQFF
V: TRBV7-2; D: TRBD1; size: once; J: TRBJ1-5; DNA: TGTGCCAGCAGCTCCCGGGACAGGGCTAATCAGCCCCAGCATTTT; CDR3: CASSSRDRANQPQHF
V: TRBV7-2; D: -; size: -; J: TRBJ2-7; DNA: TGTGCCAGCAGCTTAGGGCATGGCTACGAGCAGTACTTC; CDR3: CASSLGHGYEQYF
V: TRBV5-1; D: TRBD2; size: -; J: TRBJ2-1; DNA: TGCGCCAGCAGCCTCCTGGGGAGCGGGAGGCCCCATGGGGAGCAGTTCTTC; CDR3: CASSLLGSGRPHGEQFF
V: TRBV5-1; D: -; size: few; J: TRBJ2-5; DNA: TGCGCCAGCAGCTTGATCGTCAGGATGGGTTTAGAGACCCAGTACTTC; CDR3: CASSLIVRMGLETQYF
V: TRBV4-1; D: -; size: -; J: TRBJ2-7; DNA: TGCGCCAGCAGCCACGGACTCGGAGGGTCTGCCGAGCAGTACTTC; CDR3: CASSHGLGGSAEQYF
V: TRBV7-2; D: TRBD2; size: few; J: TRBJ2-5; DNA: TGTGCCAGCAGCTTAGTAACTAGCGGCGTTGAGACCCAGTACTTC; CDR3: CASSLVTSGVETQYF
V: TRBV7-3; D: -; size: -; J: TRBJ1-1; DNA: TGTGCCAGCAGCAAAGATATGAACACTGAAGCTTTCTTT; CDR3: CASSKDMNTEAFF
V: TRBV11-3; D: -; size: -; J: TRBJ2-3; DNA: TGTGCCAGCACCCGGCCGGGGGATACGCAGTATTTT; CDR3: CASTRPGDTQYF
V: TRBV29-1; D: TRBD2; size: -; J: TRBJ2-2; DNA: TGCAGCGTTGGGGGAAAAACTAGCGGGAGTTTGGCCGGGGAGCTGTTTTTT; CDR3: CSVGGKTSGSLAGELFF
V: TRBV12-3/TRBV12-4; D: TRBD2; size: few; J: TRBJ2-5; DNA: TGTGCCAGCATGGGACTAGTTGGCGAGACCCAGTACTTC; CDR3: CASMGLVGETQYF
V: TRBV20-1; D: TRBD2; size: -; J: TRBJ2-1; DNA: TGCAGTGCTAGAGGCGGGAGCCCCTACAATGAGCAGTTCTTC; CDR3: CSARGGSPYNEQFF
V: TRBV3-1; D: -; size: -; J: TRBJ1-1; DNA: TGTGCCAGCAGCCGCGCCTTTGACGGGTTCGGTGAAGCTTTCTTT; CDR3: CASSRAFDGFGEAFF